Following are 5 T cell receptor beta chains from one sample sequenced in a study of monozygotic twins with inflammatory bowel disease. One entry per CDR3 protein, without DNA, is what TCRdb gives after re-calling the 5' RACE reads. This sample contains some 200,000 distinct CDR3 sequences. Sequencing input: blood. The receptors derive from a human donor with ulcerative colitis or Crohn's disease, or a healthy co-twin of an affected twin (not recorded which).

The rearrangement joins TRBV18 to TRBJ2-7; the TCRdb call, TRBD1, lacks DNA for checking. Germline V gives CDR1 KGHSH, CDR2 LQKENI. The CDR3 runs to 15 residues. This chain's CDR3 is CASSPLGGTAYEQYF.

The chain combines TRBV7-2 with TRBJ1-3. Germline V gene data show CDR1 as SGHTA and CDR2 as FQGNSA. The CDR3 runs to 16 residues. CDR3 sequence reads: CASSLDVGSSGNTIYF.

The chain has TRBV5-6 and TRBJ1-6; TCRdb's D gene call, TRBD1, goes unchecked for lack of DNA. Looked up from germline, CDR1 is SGHDT and CDR2 is YYEEEE. The CDR3 consists of 14 residues. CDR3 protein: CASSLVAGNSPLHF.

The CDR3 loop reads CASGYPPGQGIDGYTF. The gene calls are TRBV12-5 and TRBJ1-2; TCRdb names TRBD1, which stays unverified in the absence of DNA. This CDR3 comprises 16 residues. Germline loops: CDR1 LGHNT, CDR2 FRNRAP.

CDR3: CASTRKGWNTGELFF. The rearrangement links TRBV6-1 to TRBJ2-2. CDR1 and CDR2 from the germline V gene are MNHNS and SASEGT. This CDR3 contains 15 residues.